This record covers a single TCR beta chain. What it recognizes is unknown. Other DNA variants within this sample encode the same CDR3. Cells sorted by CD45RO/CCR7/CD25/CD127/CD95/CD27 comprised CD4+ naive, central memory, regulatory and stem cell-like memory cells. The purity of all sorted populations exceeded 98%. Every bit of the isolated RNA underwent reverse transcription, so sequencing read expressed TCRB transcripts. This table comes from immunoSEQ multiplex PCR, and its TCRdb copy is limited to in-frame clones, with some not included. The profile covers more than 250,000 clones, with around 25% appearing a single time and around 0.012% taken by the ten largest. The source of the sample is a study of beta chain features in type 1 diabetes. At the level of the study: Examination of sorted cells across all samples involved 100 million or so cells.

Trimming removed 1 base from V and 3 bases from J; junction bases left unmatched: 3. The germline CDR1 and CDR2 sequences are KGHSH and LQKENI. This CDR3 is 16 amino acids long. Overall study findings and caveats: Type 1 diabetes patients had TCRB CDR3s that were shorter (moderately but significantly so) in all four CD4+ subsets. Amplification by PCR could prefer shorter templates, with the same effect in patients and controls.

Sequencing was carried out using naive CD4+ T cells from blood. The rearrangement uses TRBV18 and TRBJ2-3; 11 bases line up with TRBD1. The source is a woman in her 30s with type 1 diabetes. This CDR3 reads CASSPLGQGATDTQYF. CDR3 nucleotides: TGTGCCAGCTCACCACTCGGACAGGGGGCGACAGATACGCAGTATTTT.